This T cell receptor (beta chain) was observed in a study of shared clonotypes between healthy human individuals. Regarding the study as a whole: Sampling covered blood only; tissue repertoires likely differ. Larger estimated richness was generally seen in naive subsets than in memory subsets.

Unmatched junction bases numbered 10, after V lost 9 bases and J lost 6 bases. Germline V lookup: CDR1 SNHLY, CDR2 FYNNEI. The CDR3 runs 14 residues. Remarks on this clone: The antigen is not known.

Original methodology: Junction-only immunoSEQ data arrived without quality scores, meaning filtering differed. Sequencing was performed with immunoSEQ multiplex PCR; in TCRdb, only in-frame clones are kept and a portion is missing. The DNA was the basis for D and trimming; V, J and clone size are from that table. The top ten hold about 0.13% of the sample, which has roughly 2 million clones, roughly 96% seen once. Splitting of CD4+ cells produced CD45RA+ naive and CD45RA-negative memory subsets. The chain is built from TRBV2 and TRBJ2-4; TRBD1 agrees at 8 bases. The sequenced sample was naive CD4+ T cells sorted from blood. The subset: CD45RA+ positively selected. The origin of this receptor is a man aged 18 to 30 in good health. This CDR3 is CASSSQGASNIQYF. Here the CDR3 DNA reads TGTGCCAGTTCTAGCCAGGGGGCATCAAACATTCAGTACTTC. Full variable domain (outside the CDR3, taken from reference TRBV2 and TRBJ2-4): EPEVTQTPSHQVTQMGQEVILRCVPISNHLYFYWYRQILGQKVEFLVSFYNNEISEKSEIFDDQFSVERPDGSNFTLKIRSTKLEDSAMYFCASSSQGASNIQYFGAGTRLSVL.